This TCR beta chain originates from a study of control samples from healthy donors and cancer patients. Sequenced by immunoSEQ multiplex PCR; TCRdb stores in-frame clones only, minus some. The sample yields roughly 76,000 clones, around 94% seen once. The ends lost 10 bases at V and 1 base at J; junction bases unmatched: 6. Germline CDR1 and CDR2: MDHEN and SYDVKM. This CDR3 contains 14 residues. This TCR derives from a woman aged 18 to 35 in good health. The chain recombines TRBV28 with TRBJ1-5; TRBD1 matches 8 bases. Sequenced: blood. As DNA, the CDR3 is TGTGCCATTCAGGACAGGGCGAGCAATCAGCCCCAGCATTTT. This encodes CAIQDRASNQPQHF.